Listed below are T cell receptor beta chains from one sample, sequenced in a study of follicular helper T cells after annual influenza vaccination. Clones were read by immunoSEQ multiplex PCR, and TCRdb kept only the in-frame ones, dropping some. The sample includes 8,000 to 10,000 clones, 80% to 90% seen only once; the top ten take 0.3% to 0.35%. The sample was CXCR5- memory CD4+ T cells sorted from blood, taken 7 days after influenza vaccination. The origin of the receptors is an adult who received the influenza vaccine. CDR3s include the opening cysteine and the closing phenylalanine or tryptophan. D genes are given only for firm matches. Clone size is shown for a subset of rows, as once, few, many or a class of expanded clone.

cdr3_length: 13; d_call: -; clone_size: -; j_call: TRBJ1-2; v_call: TRBV4-1; cdr3_aa: CATRAGPYYGYTF; cdr3_nt: TGCGCCACGCGGGCCGGCCCGTACTATGGCTACACCTTC
cdr3_length: 12; d_call: -; clone_size: -; j_call: TRBJ2-3; v_call: TRBV29-1; cdr3_aa: CSVVGTTHTQYF; cdr3_nt: TGCAGCGTTGTCGGTACCACCCATACGCAGTATTTT
cdr3_length: 13; d_call: -; clone_size: -; j_call: TRBJ1-2; v_call: TRBV14; cdr3_aa: CASSQGTDYGYTF; cdr3_nt: TGTGCCAGCAGCCAAGGGACAGACTATGGCTACACCTTC
cdr3_length: 13; d_call: TRBD1; clone_size: few; j_call: TRBJ2-7; v_call: TRBV18; cdr3_aa: CASSPARQGEQYF; cdr3_nt: TGTGCCAGCTCACCAGCTAGACAGGGGGAGCAGTACTTC
cdr3_length: 17; d_call: TRBD2; clone_size: few; j_call: TRBJ2-7; v_call: TRBV2; cdr3_aa: CASSVGSSGGRTYEQYF; cdr3_nt: TGTGCCAGCAGTGTTGGGTCTAGCGGGGGGCGGACCTACGAGCAGTACTTC
cdr3_length: 11; d_call: -; clone_size: once; j_call: TRBJ2-7; v_call: TRBV5-4; cdr3_aa: CASLGGGEQYF; cdr3_nt: TGTGCCAGCCTAGGGGGGGGCGAGCAGTACTTC
cdr3_length: 14; d_call: TRBD1; clone_size: -; j_call: TRBJ2-5; v_call: TRBV5-1; cdr3_aa: CASSWGQVEETQYF; cdr3_nt: TGCGCCAGCAGCTGGGGACAGGTAGAAGAGACCCAGTACTTC
cdr3_length: 11; d_call: TRBD1; clone_size: once; j_call: TRBJ1-2; v_call: TRBV19; cdr3_aa: CASSNRGSYTF; cdr3_nt: TGTGCCAGTAGTAACAGGGGGAGCTACACCTTC
cdr3_length: 15; d_call: -; clone_size: -; j_call: TRBJ1-6; v_call: TRBV2; cdr3_aa: CARGVTRLGGSPLHF; cdr3_nt: TGTGCCAGAGGGGTGACCCGGCTCGGTGGCTCACCCCTCCACTTT
cdr3_length: 15; d_call: -; clone_size: -; j_call: TRBJ2-7; v_call: TRBV5-5; cdr3_aa: CASSRLNLNSFEQYF; cdr3_nt: TGTGCCAGCAGCCGTCTGAACTTGAATTCATTCGAGCAGTACTTC
cdr3_length: 11; d_call: -; clone_size: few; j_call: TRBJ2-5; v_call: TRBV5-4; cdr3_aa: CASSFFETQYF; cdr3_nt: TGTGCCAGCAGCTTCTTTGAGACCCAGTACTTC
cdr3_length: 15; d_call: TRBD2; clone_size: -; j_call: TRBJ2-3; v_call: TRBV4-2; cdr3_aa: CASSHSGGAADTQYF; cdr3_nt: TGTGCCAGCAGCCATAGCGGGGGGGCCGCAGATACGCAGTATTTT
cdr3_length: 15; d_call: -; clone_size: -; j_call: TRBJ1-1; v_call: TRBV27; cdr3_aa: CASSSRGNLNTEAFF; cdr3_nt: TGTGCCAGCAGTTCACGGGGGAATTTGAACACTGAAGCTTTCTTT
cdr3_length: 15; d_call: -; clone_size: -; j_call: TRBJ2-1; v_call: TRBV5-4; cdr3_aa: CASSWDQGKVNEQFF; cdr3_nt: TGTGCCAGCAGCTGGGACCAGGGGAAGGTAAATGAGCAGTTCTTC
cdr3_length: 17; d_call: -; clone_size: once; j_call: TRBJ2-6; v_call: TRBV27; cdr3_aa: CASSFRGTPSGANVLTF; cdr3_nt: TGTGCCAGCAGTTTCAGGGGAACCCCCTCTGGGGCCAACGTCCTGACTTTC
cdr3_length: 15; d_call: TRBD2; clone_size: -; j_call: TRBJ2-1; v_call: TRBV9; cdr3_aa: CASSVASGGTNEQFF; cdr3_nt: TGTGCCAGCAGCGTAGCTAGCGGGGGTACAAATGAGCAGTTCTTC
cdr3_length: 18; d_call: -; clone_size: -; j_call: TRBJ2-6; v_call: TRBV13; cdr3_aa: CASSLYKGGWTGANVLTF; cdr3_nt: TGTGCCAGCAGCCTCTACAAGGGGGGATGGACTGGGGCCAACGTCCTGACTTTC
cdr3_length: 14; d_call: -; clone_size: -; j_call: TRBJ1-4; v_call: TRBV6-5; cdr3_aa: CASSYRNTNEKLFF; cdr3_nt: TGTGCCAGCAGCTACCGGAACACTAATGAAAAACTGTTTTTT
cdr3_length: 14; d_call: TRBD1; clone_size: -; j_call: TRBJ1-1; v_call: TRBV9; cdr3_aa: CASSESGQAIRAFF; cdr3_nt: TGTGCCAGCAGCGAATCGGGACAGGCGATAAGAGCTTTCTTT
cdr3_length: 14; d_call: -; clone_size: -; j_call: TRBJ2-7; v_call: TRBV5-1; cdr3_aa: CASSYGFLSYEQYF; cdr3_nt: TGTGCCAGCAGCTACGGGTTTCTCTCCTACGAGCAGTACTTC
cdr3_length: 15; d_call: -; clone_size: once; j_call: TRBJ1-6; v_call: TRBV6-5; cdr3_aa: CASSFLAPSGSPLHF; cdr3_nt: TGTGCCAGCAGTTTCTTAGCCCCTTCGGGTTCACCCCTCCACTTT
cdr3_length: 17; d_call: -; clone_size: -; j_call: TRBJ1-2; v_call: TRBV5-1; cdr3_aa: CASSFAGLTGTNYGYTF; cdr3_nt: TGCGCCAGCAGCTTTGCCGGGCTGACCGGGACAAACTATGGCTACACCTTC
cdr3_length: 15; d_call: TRBD1; clone_size: once; j_call: TRBJ1-1; v_call: TRBV7-2; cdr3_aa: CASSETGTGVTEAFF; cdr3_nt: TGTGCCAGCAGCGAGACCGGGACAGGGGTTACTGAAGCTTTCTTT
cdr3_length: 15; d_call: TRBD1; clone_size: -; j_call: TRBJ1-2; v_call: TRBV6-1; cdr3_aa: CASSERDRGNYGYTF; cdr3_nt: TGTGCCAGCAGTGAGAGGGACAGGGGAAACTATGGCTACACCTTC
cdr3_length: 18; d_call: -; clone_size: once; j_call: TRBJ2-3; v_call: TRBV9; cdr3_aa: CASSVKVLGDRFTDTQYF; cdr3_nt: TGTGCCAGCAGCGTAAAGGTCTTAGGGGACCGATTCACAGATACGCAGTATTTT
cdr3_length: 15; d_call: TRBD1; clone_size: once; j_call: TRBJ1-2; v_call: TRBV6-1; cdr3_aa: CASRSGQGLNYGYTF; cdr3_nt: TGTGCCAGCAGGTCCGGACAGGGACTAAACTATGGCTACACCTTC
cdr3_length: 14; d_call: TRBD1; clone_size: few; j_call: TRBJ1-5; v_call: TRBV10-2; cdr3_aa: CASRPGTEDQPQHF; cdr3_nt: TGCGCCAGCAGACCAGGGACAGAAGATCAGCCCCAGCATTTT
cdr3_length: 13; d_call: -; clone_size: -; j_call: TRBJ1-5; v_call: TRBV6-5; cdr3_aa: CASSLDSNQPQHF; cdr3_nt: TGTGCCAGCAGTTTGGATAGCAATCAGCCCCAGCATTTT
cdr3_length: 13; d_call: -; clone_size: -; j_call: TRBJ2-5; v_call: TRBV5-1; cdr3_aa: CASSLAIQETQYF; cdr3_nt: TGCGCCAGCAGCTTGGCCATCCAAGAGACCCAGTACTTC
cdr3_length: 14; d_call: -; clone_size: -; j_call: TRBJ1-1; v_call: TRBV18; cdr3_aa: CASSPAGRNTEAFF; cdr3_nt: TGTGCCAGCTCACCGGCGGGCAGGAACACTGAAGCTTTCTTT
cdr3_length: 11; d_call: -; clone_size: -; j_call: TRBJ2-1; v_call: TRBV5-1; cdr3_aa: CASSLVDEQFF; cdr3_nt: TGCGCCAGCAGCTTGGTGGATGAGCAGTTCTTC
cdr3_length: 16; d_call: -; clone_size: -; j_call: TRBJ2-3; v_call: TRBV11-2; cdr3_aa: CASSFEGGTRTDTQYF; cdr3_nt: TGTGCCAGCAGCTTCGAAGGGGGGACGAGAACAGATACGCAGTATTTT
cdr3_length: 15; d_call: TRBD2; clone_size: -; j_call: TRBJ2-1; v_call: TRBV7-2; cdr3_aa: CASSLTSGGVNEQFF; cdr3_nt: TGTGCCAGCAGCCTGACTAGCGGGGGGGTCAATGAGCAGTTCTTC
cdr3_length: 16; d_call: -; clone_size: few; j_call: TRBJ2-7; v_call: TRBV6-5; cdr3_aa: CASSYAPDDLGYEQYF; cdr3_nt: TGTGCCAGCAGTTACGCTCCGGACGACCTGGGATACGAGCAGTACTTC
cdr3_length: 13; d_call: -; clone_size: -; j_call: TRBJ1-2; v_call: TRBV6-4; cdr3_aa: CASSVQTNYGYTF; cdr3_nt: TGTGCCAGCAGTGTCCAGACTAACTATGGCTACACCTTC
cdr3_length: 16; d_call: -; clone_size: once; j_call: TRBJ1-1; v_call: TRBV19; cdr3_aa: CASSSVAGYMNTEAFF; cdr3_nt: TGTGCCAGTAGTAGCGTCGCGGGTTATATGAACACTGAAGCTTTCTTT
cdr3_length: 14; d_call: TRBD1; clone_size: -; j_call: TRBJ2-7; v_call: TRBV6-1; cdr3_aa: CASRGIDRDYEQYF; cdr3_nt: TGTGCCAGCAGGGGCATCGACAGGGATTACGAGCAGTACTTC
cdr3_length: 16; d_call: -; clone_size: -; j_call: TRBJ1-6; v_call: TRBV2; cdr3_aa: CASSDEGANRGSPLHF; cdr3_nt: TGTGCCAGCAGTGATGAAGGAGCTAATCGGGGTTCACCCCTCCACTTT
cdr3_length: 15; d_call: -; clone_size: -; j_call: TRBJ2-2; v_call: TRBV4-3; cdr3_aa: CASSQVLRAPGELFF; cdr3_nt: TGCGCCAGCAGCCAAGTTCTGAGGGCCCCCGGGGAGCTGTTTTTT
cdr3_length: 17; d_call: -; clone_size: -; j_call: TRBJ2-2; v_call: TRBV5-1; cdr3_aa: CASSFVGGPTNTGELFF; cdr3_nt: TGCGCCAGCAGCTTTGTCGGGGGGCCTACGAACACCGGGGAGCTGTTTTTT
cdr3_length: 15; d_call: TRBD1; clone_size: -; j_call: TRBJ1-4; v_call: TRBV4-1; cdr3_aa: CASSQGDRGGEKLFF; cdr3_nt: TGCGCCAGCAGCCAAGGGGACAGGGGAGGTGAAAAACTGTTTTTT
cdr3_length: 15; d_call: -; clone_size: -; j_call: TRBJ2-2; v_call: TRBV7-9; cdr3_aa: CASSLKAGLAGELFF; cdr3_nt: TGTGCCAGCAGCTTAAAGGCGGGGCTGGCCGGGGAGCTGTTTTTT